This T cell receptor beta chain was recorded in a study of CD8 T cells in Susac syndrome. Study-wide background: The Susac syndrome patients that were sequenced included roughly six with active disease and roughly 8 in remission.

V was cut by 0 bases and J by 4 bases, with 13 bases left in between. The CDR3 is made up of 15 amino acids. Germline-derived CDR1 and CDR2 are SGHVS and FQNEAQ. Random hexamers were used to reverse transcribe an amount of 0.5 to 1 ug RNA. TCRdb analysed the immunoSEQ multiplex PCR reads with MiXCR anew, one entry per CDR3 protein. This table has just over 150,000 distinct CDR3 sequences, approximately 95% appearing once. Bulk CD8+ and CD4+ cells came from magnetic negative isolation; CD8+ TEMRA by FACS. V usage is TRBV7-8 and J usage is TRBJ2-7, with D perhaps matching TRBD1 or TRBD2 (5 bases each). The sequence derives from a human donor with Susac syndrome. The sequenced material came from CD4+ T cells from PBMCs. CDR3: CASSLATNGAYEQYF. For the CDR3, the DNA is TGTGCCAGCAGCTTAGCAACAAACGGGGCTTACGAGCAGTACTTC.